This paragraph covers one T cell receptor beta chain sequence. The method was immunoSEQ multiplex PCR; TCRdb's version includes in-frame clones alone and lacks a portion of them. The repertoire holds hundreds of thousands of clones, around nine tenths seen once, with approximately 12% in the top ten. The entry originates in a study of blood T cell repertoires in COVID-19. Overall study: Specimens from acute and convalescent COVID-19 originated in the United States, Italy and Spain. In each case, the material was cDNA or gDNA derived from T cells, B-cell-depleted T cells, or PBMCs.

The CDR3 is 16 residues long. The germline gives CDR1 SGHTA, CDR2 FQGNSA. Trimming took 5 bases from V and 5 from J; bases not matched to a gene: 9. This receptor was taken from a woman aged 18-30 years who had recovered from COVID-19. The rearrangement links TRBV7-2 to TRBJ2-1; 10 nucleotides line up with TRBD1. The sequenced sample consisted of peripheral blood. The CDR3 DNA sequence: TGTGCCAGCAGCCTAGGACAGGGGGAGGCTCACAATGAGCAGTTCTTC. Amino acid sequence: CASSLGQGEAHNEQFF. The full variable domain, its missing parts supplied by reference TRBV7-2 and TRBJ2-1, is GAGVSQSPSNKVTEKGKDVELRCDPISGHTALYWYRQSLGQGLEFLIYFQGNSAPDKSGLPSDRFSAERTGGSVSTLTIQRTQQEDSAVYLCASSLGQGEAHNEQFFGPGTRLTVL.